These 23 T cell receptor beta chains came from one sample sequenced in a study of radiation and T cells in renal cell carcinoma. The method was immunoSEQ multiplex PCR; TCRdb's version includes in-frame clones alone and lacks a portion of them. In the table there are about 160,000 clones, about 85% of which are singletons. Regarding time point: baseline pretreatment blood. Treatment given: 15 Gy SBRT to primary tumor, nephrectomy 4 weeks later. The sample consisted of blood, taken from a patient whose treatment included radiotherapy and nephrectomy. The receptors come from a woman aged 70-85 years with renal cell carcinoma.

This clone was observed once. This chain uses TRBV21-1 with TRBJ1-5; the table assigns TRBD1, which was not confirmed against the DNA. TRBV21-1 is an annotated pseudogene. The CDR3 sequence is 18 residues long. CDR3 amino acids: CASSAKTGSRYSNQPQHF. The CDR3, as DNA: TGTGCCAGCAGCGCGAAGACAGGCTCAAGGTATAGCAATCAGCCCCAGCATTTT.

The chain recombines TRBV5-4 with TRBJ1-3; weak D call: TRBD1 (6 bases). This CDR3 has 15 amino acids. V lost 5 bases, J lost 4 bases, and 16 bases lay in between. Germline assignment: CDR1 SGHNT and CDR2 YYREEE (reference sequence). CDR3 nucleotide sequence: TGTGCCAGCAGTCTTTTCAGAGACAGGGGAAACACCATATATTTT. This sequence encodes CASSLFRDRGNTIYF.

The rearrangement uses TRBV11-3 and TRBJ2-1; 8 positions match TRBD2. The CDR3 extends over 15 amino acids. Germline CDR1 is SGHNT and CDR2 is YENEEA. Trimming took 5 bases from V and 7 from J; bases not matched to a gene: 10. DNA for the CDR3: TGTGCCAGCAGCGGACGGGGGGGCCTGGTGAATGAGCAGTTCTTC. Its protein product is CASSGRGGLVNEQFF.

A few counts support this clone. The chain joins TRBV7-2 to TRBJ1-4, with a possible D match to TRBD1 (6 bases). Germline-derived CDR1 and CDR2 are SGHTA and FQGNSA. V shed 1 base and J shed 3 bases, with 9 bases lying between them. The length of the CDR3 is 15 residues. This chain's CDR3 is CASSLVGAANEKLFF. In DNA, the CDR3 is TGTGCCAGCAGCTTAGTGGGGGCGGCTAATGAAAAACTGTTTTTT.

This clone was recorded only once. This sequence joins TRBV7-9 and TRBJ2-3; 9 bases are shared with TRBD1. CDR1 SEHNR and CDR2 FQNEAQ come from the germline V gene (reference sequence). Trimming took 6 bases from V and 0 from J; bases not matched to a gene: 13. This CDR3 is 18 amino acids long. DNA of the CDR3: TGTGCCAGCAGATTTAGCCCGGGGACAGGGAAAAGCACAGATACGCAGTATTTT. Translation gives CASRFSPGTGKSTDTQYF.

The rearrangement links TRBV10-2 to TRBJ2-4; D uncertain. The CDR3 has 13 residues. CDR1 and CDR2 from the germline V gene are WSHSY and SAAADI. Trimming left V 6 bases short and J 14 bases short, with 20 bases between. CDR3 protein: CASSLTRDPSEYF. The CDR3 region has the DNA TGCGCCAGCAGCCTTACCCGCGACCCGTCTGAGTACTTC.

The CDR3 bases are TGTGCCAGCAGTTCTGAATCGGGGGGCGGGGAGACCCAGTACTTC. This gives the protein CASSSESGGGETQYF. V and J are TRBV6-6 and TRBJ2-5, with D maybe TRBD2 (7 bases). Germline assignment: CDR1 MNHNY and CDR2 SVGAGI (reference sequence). This CDR3 comprises 15 residues. V was shortened by 4 bases and J by 5 bases, with 17 bases between the two germline ends.

The chain is built from TRBV7-2 and TRBJ2-3, with a tentative D call TRBD2 (5 bases). V was shortened by 3 bases and J by 2 bases, with 9 bases between the two germline ends. Germline V gene sequence: CDR1 SGHTA, CDR2 FQGNSA. The CDR3 contains 14 residues. The CDR3: CASSLDWATDTQYF. The CDR3 DNA follows: TGTGCCAGCAGCTTGGACTGGGCCACAGATACGCAGTATTTT.

This chain joins TRBV5-6 and TRBJ2-7; TRBD1 might be the D (5 bases). This CDR3 contains 17 residues. Germline values: CDR1 SGHDT, CDR2 YYEEEE. V lost 2 bases and J 0 bases, leaving 18 bases between the germline ends. CDR3 in amino acids: CASSFSRARVSSYEQYF. The CDR3 coding sequence is TGTGCCAGCAGCTTTTCCAGGGCGAGAGTGAGCTCCTACGAGCAGTACTTC.

The chain's CDR3 is CASSPRLAGGGYEQFF. CDR3 sequence (DNA): TGTGCCAGCAGCCCCCGACTAGCGGGGGGGGGTTACGAGCAGTTCTTC. The chain couples TRBV9 to TRBJ2-1, with 14 bases identical to TRBD2. Trimming removed 4 bases from V and 10 bases from J; junction bases left unmatched: 10. The CDR3 consists of 16 residues. Germline lookup yields CDR1 SGDLS and CDR2 YYNGEE.

This sequence joins TRBV7-2 and TRBJ1-6, with no clear D. This CDR3 region has 15 residues. Germline assignment: CDR1 SGHTA and CDR2 FQGNSA. Between the trimmed V and J ends, which lost 0 bases and 5 bases, there was a span of 8 bases. This chain's CDR3 is CASSLATGNNSPLHF. DNA of the CDR3: TGTGCCAGCAGCTTAGCCACCGGAAATAATTCACCCCTCCACTTT. Full variable domain (rest looked up from reference TRBV7-2 and TRBJ1-6): GAGVSQSPSNKVTEKGKDVELRCDPISGHTALYWYRQSLGQGLEFLIYFQGNSAPDKSGLPSDRFSAERTGGSVSTLTIQRTQQEDSAVYLCASSLATGNNSPLHFGNGTRLTVT.

V and J are TRBV30 and TRBJ1-1, with 9 bases matching TRBD1. The CDR3 length is 15 residues. Germline CDR1 and CDR2: GTSNPN and SVGIG (reference sequence). V lost 6 bases, J lost 5 bases, and 13 bases stayed unmatched. CDR3: CACRPNRQGGTEAFF. CDR3 DNA: TGTGCCTGCCGTCCAAACCGACAGGGGGGGACTGAAGCTTTCTTT. Using reference TRBV30 and TRBJ1-1 for the parts outside the CDR3, the full variable domain is SQTIHQWPATLVQPVGSPLSLECTVEGTSNPNLYWYRQAAGRGLQLLFYSVGIGQISSEVPQNLSASRPQDRQFILSSKKLLLSDSGFYLCACRPNRQGGTEAFFGQGTRLTVV.

This chain connects TRBV27 to TRBJ2-7; 12 bases line up with TRBD2. This CDR3 has 15 amino acids. V lost 5 bases and J lost 4; bases outside the gene matches: 6. CDR1 is MNHEY and CDR2 is SMNVEV in the germline V gene (reference sequence). CDR3: CASSHTGTSGYEQYF. CDR3 nucleotides: TGTGCCAGCAGTCATACGGGGACTAGCGGGTACGAGCAGTACTTC.

This chain links TRBV7-2 with TRBJ2-2; a weak D match, TRBD2 (5 bases). V lost 6 bases to trimming and J lost 2 bases, with 10 bases between them. The CDR3 has 14 residues. CDR1 and CDR2 (germline): SGHTA, FQGNSA. The CDR3, as DNA: TGTGCCAGCAGGCGGGTTCCTAACACCGGGGAGCTGTTTTTT. It is translated as CASRRVPNTGELFF.

The gene calls are TRBV14 and TRBJ2-1; D is possibly TRBD1 (5 bases). The V end was cut by 1 base, the J end by 15 bases, with 10 bases between. Germline CDR1 SGHDN, CDR2 FVKESK. The CDR3 covers 11 residues. The CDR3 region is CASSQGTQGFF. The CDR3 region has the DNA TGTGCCAGCAGCCAAGGCACTCAGGGGTTCTTC.

The chain uses TRBV5-1 and TRBJ2-1; a possible D gene is TRBD2 (5 bases). This CDR3 comprises 18 residues. Germline assignment: CDR1 SGHRS and CDR2 YFSETQ. V was shortened by 1 base and J by 7 bases, with 24 bases between the two germline ends. Here the CDR3 DNA reads TGCGCCAGCAGCTTGTTTCGGGAACCGGGCTCGATGCGGAATGAGCAGTTCTTC. The encoded protein is CASSLFREPGSMRNEQFF.

The rearrangement joins TRBV6-5 to TRBJ1-2; D ambiguous. Germline V lookup: CDR1 MNHEY, CDR2 SVGAGI. V shed 0 bases and J shed 4 bases, with 9 bases lying between them. The CDR3 sequence is 14 residues long. This CDR3 reads CASSYSKVTYGYTF. The CDR3 nucleotides read TGTGCCAGCAGTTACTCGAAGGTGACCTATGGCTACACCTTC.

The sample holds one count of this clone. The V and J genes are TRBV7-2 and TRBJ1-2; 7 bases agree with TRBD1. The CDR3 has 17 residues. The ends lost 7 bases at V and 5 bases at J; junction bases unmatched: 19. Germline V gene data show CDR1 as SGHTA and CDR2 as FQGNSA. CDR3 residues: CASTVKGSRQGGYGYTF. CDR3 sequence (DNA): TGTGCCAGCACCGTTAAAGGATCCCGACAGGGAGGGTATGGCTACACCTTC.

This sequence joins TRBV11-2 and TRBJ1-5; D not certain. The V end was cut by 1 base, the J end by 6 bases, with 7 bases between. This CDR3 is built from 13 residues. CDR1 and CDR2 (germline): SGHAT, FQNNGV. The CDR3 DNA reads TGTGCCAGCAGCTTAGGTAATCCTCAGCCCCAGCATTTT. Translating it yields CASSLGNPQPQHF.

This chain links TRBV29-1 with TRBJ2-7; D remains unclear. The CDR3 is 11 amino acids. Germline V lookup: CDR1 SQVTM, CDR2 ANQGSEA. V was clipped by 0 bases and J by 7 bases, with 7 bases between them. The CDR3 sequence is CSVEDPGEQYF. CDR3 sequence (DNA): TGCAGCGTTGAAGATCCAGGAGAGCAGTACTTC.

This rearrangement joins TRBV5-1 to TRBJ2-3; 7 bases are a match to TRBD2. Germline lookup yields CDR1 SGHRS and CDR2 YFSETQ. The CDR3 is made up of 14 amino acids. V lost 0 bases, J lost 6 bases, and 4 bases stayed unmatched. The CDR3, as DNA: TGCGCCAGCAGCTTGGCCGGGGGGATCGATACGCAGTATTTT. Its protein is CASSLAGGIDTQYF.

V usage is TRBV29-1 and J usage is TRBJ1-1, with 10 bases matching TRBD1. This CDR3 is built from 14 residues. With V trimmed by 8 bases and J by 3 bases, 9 bases remained unmatched. Germline-derived CDR1 and CDR2 are SQVTM and ANQGSEA. CDR3 amino acids: CSHSGQGSDTEAFF. The CDR3 DNA follows: TGCAGCCATTCGGGACAGGGGAGTGACACTGAAGCTTTCTTT.

The chain joins TRBV7-6 to TRBJ2-3, with 9 bases identical to TRBD2. With 4 bases clipped from V and 2 bases from J, the junction kept 4 bases outside the gene matches. Germline V gene lookup returns CDR1 SGHVS and CDR2 FNYEAQ. The CDR3 consists of 15 residues. CDR3 DNA sequence: TGTGCCAGCAGCTACCTAGCGGGGTCCACAGATACGCAGTATTTT. It specifies CASSYLAGSTDTQYF.